The next 21 T cell receptor beta chains were all read from a single sample in a study of blood T cell repertoires in COVID-19 (dated by TCRdb to about 2020). Receptors were amplified or captured by the immunoSEQ multiplex PCR assay. Imported from immuneACCESS, the table was reduced by TCRdb to in-frame sequences with V and J called. These copies leave out some clones; in studies compared against another copy, an unresolved V gene accounts for under half, and the cause of the remainder is not known. This sample comprises some 65,000 clones, about 85% of them detected only once. The ten largest clones capture 2.5% to 3% of the sample. Sequencing input: peripheral blood. These receptors were collected from an elderly man with acute or convalescent COVID-19.

The rearrangement links TRBV5-1 to TRBJ1-4; 8 bases line up with TRBD1. J was trimmed by 4 bases and V by 4 bases; bases with no gene match: 6. The CDR3 runs to 15 residues. CDR1 and CDR2 (germline): SGHRS, YFSETQ. CDR3 residues: CASSAQGASNEKLFF. The CDR3 DNA reads as TGCGCCAGCAGCGCCCAGGGGGCTAGTAATGAAAAACTGTTTTTT.

The genes are TRBV4-3 and TRBJ1-4, with a weak D call TRBD1 (6 bases). The CDR3 has 16 residues. V was pared by 0 bases and J by 6 bases, with 14 bases between. The germline CDR1 and CDR2 sequences are LGHNA and YSLEER. The CDR3 nucleotides are TGCGCCAGCAGCCAAGACAGGGGCAGCTCTTATGAAAAACTGTTTTTT. Protein product: CASSQDRGSSYEKLFF.

The chain uses TRBV30 and TRBJ2-7; 11 bases map to TRBD2. J gave up 2 bases and V 0 bases, and 12 bases lay outside the gene matches. Germline V CDR1 and CDR2: GTSNPN, SVGIG (reference sequence). The CDR3 runs to 18 residues. CDR3 amino acids: CAWSVGIGSGRAPYEQYF. As DNA, the CDR3 is TGTGCCTGGAGTGTAGGGATCGGTAGCGGGAGGGCCCCCTACGAGCAGTACTTC.

V gene TRBV7-2 combines with J gene TRBJ1-2; 8 bases are shared with TRBD1. J gave up 7 bases and V 4 bases, and 5 bases lay outside the gene matches. Germline CDR1 and CDR2: SGHTA and FQGNSA. This CDR3 comprises 13 residues. CDR3 region: CASSYGQGLGYTF. DNA for the CDR3: TGTGCCAGCAGCTATGGACAGGGCCTTGGCTACACCTTC.

This chain uses TRBV5-6 with TRBJ2-7, with 16 bases that match TRBD2. Trimming removed 4 bases from V and 9 bases from J; junction bases left unmatched: 13. CDR1 SGHDT and CDR2 YYEEEE come from the germline V gene. This CDR3 is 17 amino acids long. The DNA for the CDR3 is TGTGCCAGCAGCCCAGGGCCCCCGGGACTAGCGGGAGGGAGGCAGTACTTC. Encoded protein: CASSPGPPGLAGGRQYF.

The rearrangement links TRBV19 to TRBJ1-1; 9 bases are a match to TRBD1. The CDR3 extends over 16 amino acids. Germline V lookup: CDR1 LNHDA, CDR2 SQIVND (reference sequence). The ends lost 5 bases at V and 5 bases at J; junction bases unmatched: 12. CDR3 loop: CASSSTLGQGRTEAFF. The CDR3 nucleotides read TGTGCCAGTAGTTCGACCCTGGGACAGGGACGGACTGAAGCTTTCTTT.

The chain has TRBV6-5 and TRBJ2-1; TRBD1 is a possible D gene (6 bases). The length of the CDR3 is 14 residues. V was trimmed by 10 bases and J by 6 bases, leaving 19 bases between them. Germline loops: CDR1 MNHEY, CDR2 SVGAGI. Written as DNA, the CDR3 is TGTGCCACCGGAATACAGGGATACCTCAATGAGCAGTTCTTC. Its protein is CATGIQGYLNEQFF.

The rearrangement links TRBV9 to TRBJ2-3; 9 positions match TRBD2. V lost 2 bases to trimming and J lost 2 bases; unmatched junction nucleotides: 3. Germline V gene data show CDR1 as SGDLS and CDR2 as YYNGEE. This CDR3 is 15 amino acids long. CDR3 in amino acids: CASSVTSGFTDTQYF. CDR3 nucleotides: TGTGCCAGCAGCGTGACTAGCGGTTTCACAGATACGCAGTATTTT.

This chain joins TRBV3-1 (or the pseudogene TRBV3-2) and TRBJ1-6; 7 bases agree with TRBD1. The V gene's germline CDR1 is LGHDT and CDR2 YNNKEL (reference sequence). The CDR3 runs 16 residues. The V gene end was trimmed by 2 bases and the J gene end by 8 bases; junction bases not matched to a gene: 9. This chain's CDR3 is CASSQPYLGTDSPLHF. DNA of the CDR3: TGTGCCAGCAGCCAACCATACCTCGGGACAGATTCACCCCTCCACTTT.

V usage is TRBV5-1 and J usage is TRBJ1-1; TRBD1 is a possible D gene (5 bases). The V gene lost 1 base and the J gene lost 0 bases, with 10 bases spanning the gap. The CDR3 extends over 15 amino acids. The V gene's germline CDR1 is SGHRS and CDR2 YFSETQ. CDR3 nucleotides: TGCGCCAGCAGCTTGTCAGGGATGCTGAACACTGAAGCTTTCTTT. Encoded protein: CASSLSGMLNTEAFF. The full variable domain, rest sourced from reference TRBV5-1 and TRBJ1-1, is KAGVTQTPRYLIKTRGQQVTLSCSPISGHRSVSWYQQTPGQGLQFLFEYFSETQRNKGNFPGRFSGRQFSNSRSEMNVSTLELGDSALYLCASSLSGMLNTEAFFGQGTRLTVV.

V is TRBV5-1 and J is TRBJ2-7; a possible D gene is TRBD1 (7 bases). This CDR3 is built from 16 residues. The germline V gene encodes CDR1 SGHRS and CDR2 YFSETQ. Trimming removed 7 bases at V and 4 bases at J, with 24 bases between. The DNA for the CDR3 is TGCGCCAGCTCGCGCGGGACGGGACAGTGGCGGTACGAGCAGTACTTC. The encoded protein is CASSRGTGQWRYEQYF.

This sequence joins TRBV11-2 and TRBJ1-6; D not certain. Trimming shortened V by 2 bases and J by 6 bases, and 8 bases separated the two germline ends. The CDR3 is 14 residues long. Germline values: CDR1 SGHAT, CDR2 FQNNGV. CDR3 nucleotide sequence: TGTGCCAGCAGCTTATTGGCCCCTAATTCACCCCTCCACTTT. Residues: CASSLLAPNSPLHF.

This sequence joins TRBV19 and TRBJ2-6; unclear D gene. The CDR3 length is 15 residues. V lost 5 bases to trimming and J lost 0 bases, with 8 bases between them. Germline assignment: CDR1 LNHDA and CDR2 SQIVND (reference sequence). CDR3 nucleotides: TGTGCCAGTAGTCTACGAGACTCTGGGGCCAACGTCCTGACTTTC. Protein sequence: CASSLRDSGANVLTF.

This chain connects TRBV3-1 (or the pseudogene TRBV3-2) to TRBJ1-1; 8 positions match TRBD1. The CDR3 is made up of 15 amino acids. Germline lookup yields CDR1 LGHDT and CDR2 YNNKEL (reference sequence). Trimming removed 4 bases from V and 1 base from J; junction bases left unmatched: 5. The DNA for the CDR3 is TGTGCCAGCAGCCCCACGGACAGGGCGAACACTGAAGCTTTCTTT. It translates to CASSPTDRANTEAFF.

The gene calls are TRBV12-3 or TRBV12-4 and TRBJ2-3; no clear D. The length of the CDR3 is 12 residues. V shed 3 bases and J shed 2 bases, with 3 bases lying between them. This CDR3 reads CASSFNTDTQYF. As DNA, the CDR3 is TGTGCCAGCAGTTTCAACACAGATACGCAGTATTTT.

The genes are TRBV6-5 and TRBJ1-2; 7 bases align to TRBD1. CDR3 length: 15 amino acids. The junction had 7 bases not matched to a gene; V was cut back by 2 bases and J by 4 bases. The germline V gene encodes CDR1 MNHEY and CDR2 SVGAGI. In DNA, the CDR3 is TGTGCCAGCAGTTACCGAAGGGGGCGAGCCTATGGCTACACCTTC. It yields the protein CASSYRRGRAYGYTF.

This rearrangement joins TRBV7-2 to TRBJ1-2; TRBD1 matches at 12 bases. The V segment lost 5 bases and the J segment 6 bases; nucleotides outside the gene matches: 7. The CDR3 contains 15 residues. The germline V gene encodes CDR1 SGHTA and CDR2 FQGNSA. The CDR3: CASSQLGQGAHGYTF. The CDR3 DNA reads TGTGCCAGCAGCCAACTGGGACAGGGGGCGCATGGCTACACCTTC. The full variable domain, with the rest looked up from reference TRBV7-2 and TRBJ1-2, is GAGVSQSPSNKVTEKGKDVELRCDPISGHTALYWYRQSLGQGLEFLIYFQGNSAPDKSGLPSDRFSAERTGGSVSTLTIQRTQQEDSAVYLCASSQLGQGAHGYTFGSGTRLTVV.

The chain couples TRBV5-6 to TRBJ2-2; TRBD1 agrees at 8 bases. CDR1 and CDR2 from the germline V gene are SGHDT and YYEEEE. After removal of 6 bases from V and 1 base from J, the junction contained 8 bases not matched to a gene. The CDR3 is made up of 16 amino acids. In DNA form, the CDR3 reads TGTGCCAGCAACTACCGAGGGACAGGGAACACCGGGGAGCTGTTTTTT. Amino acids: CASNYRGTGNTGELFF.

The chain joins TRBV30 to TRBJ2-2; 7 bases map to TRBD2. With V trimmed by 2 bases and J by 0 bases, 12 bases remained unmatched. Germline V gives CDR1 GTSNPN, CDR2 SVGIG (reference sequence). This CDR3 has 18 residues. The CDR3 region is CAWSPRGLAVPNTGELFF. The CDR3 nucleotides are TGTGCCTGGAGTCCTAGAGGGCTAGCGGTACCGAACACCGGGGAGCTGTTTTTT.

The V call is TRBV6-5, the J call TRBJ1-3; D is possibly TRBD1 (6 bases). Per the germline V gene, CDR1 is MNHEY and CDR2 is SVGAGI. V lost 6 bases, J lost 2 bases, and 14 bases lay in between. This CDR3 is 15 amino acids long. This CDR3 reads CASRTQGSTGNTIYF. DNA of the CDR3: TGTGCCAGCAGGACCCAGGGGAGTACTGGAAACACCATATATTTT.

The chain combines TRBV5-1 with TRBJ1-1, with a tentative D call TRBD1 (5 bases). Trimming removed 7 bases at V and 1 base at J, with 20 bases between. Germline CDR1 reads SGHRS; CDR2 reads YFSETQ. This CDR3 is 16 amino acids long. The CDR3 sequence is CASRGGSFLTNTEAFF. In DNA, the CDR3 is TGCGCCAGCCGGGGGGGTTCCTTCCTCACGAACACTGAAGCTTTCTTT.